These T cell receptor beta chains were read from a single sample in a study of identical twins. One entry per CDR3 protein, called by TCRdb with MiXCR from the 5' RACE reads. The sample lists some 730,000 distinct CDR3 sequences, over 15% seen once, with approximately 14% in the top ten. The sample was also linked to a second study, of T cells expressing NK-cell markers.

What was sequenced was PBMCs. These receptors were taken from a young woman in good health. Each CDR3 is given with its conserved first and last residue. Each record gives: CDR3 protein, CDR3 DNA, V gene, J gene, D gene, clone size. A D gene is named only where the DNA matches it firmly. Clone size, where shown, is once, few, many, or a class for clones that have expanded.

CDR3aa: CSAHIGGGSAYNEQFF
CDR3nt: TGCAGTGCTCACATCGGGGGCGGAAGTGCCTACAATGAGCAGTTCTTC
v_gene: TRBV20-1
j_gene: TRBJ2-1
d_gene: .
abundance: .

CDR3aa: CASTGQGETQYF
CDR3nt: TGTGCCAGCACAGGACAGGGAGAGACCCAGTACTTC
v_gene: TRBV6-1
j_gene: TRBJ2-5
d_gene: TRBD1
abundance: few

CDR3aa: CASSLEGQNEKLFF
CDR3nt: TGCGCCAGCAGCTTGGAAGGACAGAATGAAAAACTGTTTTTT
v_gene: TRBV5-1
j_gene: TRBJ1-4
d_gene: .
abundance: few

CDR3aa: CSARDAGNLNSPLHF
CDR3nt: TGCAGTGCTAGAGATGCAGGGAATCTGAATTCACCCCTCCACTTT
v_gene: TRBV20-1
j_gene: TRBJ1-6
d_gene: .
abundance: few

CDR3aa: CASSQLARDISYEQYF
CDR3nt: TGTGCCAGCAGCCAACTGGCCCGGGACATCTCCTACGAGCAGTACTTC
v_gene: TRBV4-2
j_gene: TRBJ2-7
d_gene: .
abundance: .

CDR3aa: CASSLTGGFADTQYF
CDR3nt: TGTGCCAGCAGCTTAACGGGGGGTTTCGCAGATACGCAGTATTTT
v_gene: TRBV7-3
j_gene: TRBJ2-3
d_gene: .
abundance: .

CDR3aa: CASSFLRKEKLFF
CDR3nt: TGTGCCAGCAGCTTTCTACGGAAAGAAAAACTGTTTTTT
v_gene: TRBV7-2
j_gene: TRBJ1-4
d_gene: .
abundance: .

CDR3aa: CASSSPVEGGHNVGRNEQFF
CDR3nt: TGCGCCAGCAGCTCACCCGTCGAGGGAGGGCACAATGTGGGGCGCAATGAGCAGTTCTTC
v_gene: TRBV5-1
j_gene: TRBJ2-1
d_gene: TRBD2
abundance: .

CDR3aa: CASNPLVSGEQYF
CDR3nt: TGTGCCAGCAACCCCCTGGTCTCGGGCGAGCAGTACTTC
v_gene: TRBV7-2
j_gene: TRBJ2-7
d_gene: .
abundance: few

CDR3aa: CASSLSRGLAGVAKETQYF
CDR3nt: TGTGCCAGCAGCTTAAGTCGAGGACTAGCGGGGGTGGCGAAAGAGACCCAGTACTTC
v_gene: TRBV11-2
j_gene: TRBJ2-5
d_gene: TRBD2
abundance: .

CDR3aa: CSARAFGTGVGGYGYTF
CDR3nt: TGCAGTGCTAGAGCTTTTGGGACAGGGGTAGGAGGCTATGGCTACACCTTC
v_gene: TRBV20-1
j_gene: TRBJ1-2
d_gene: TRBD1
abundance: .

CDR3aa: CSAPGLERSEQYF
CDR3nt: TGCAGTGCTCCGGGACTAGAAAGGTCCGAGCAGTACTTC
v_gene: TRBV20-1
j_gene: TRBJ2-7
d_gene: TRBD2
abundance: .

CDR3aa: CASSQRDVLDEQFF
CDR3nt: TGTGCCAGCAGCCAAAGGGACGTCTTGGATGAGCAGTTCTTC
v_gene: TRBV6-1
j_gene: TRBJ2-1
d_gene: .
abundance: few

CDR3aa: CASSVGVAGGPETQYF
CDR3nt: TGTGCCAGCAGCGTAGGGGTAGCGGGGGGGCCGGAGACCCAGTACTTC
v_gene: TRBV9
j_gene: TRBJ2-5
d_gene: TRBD2
abundance: few

CDR3aa: CASSLTPDEQYF
CDR3nt: TGTGCCAGCAGCTTAACTCCCGACGAGCAGTACTTC
v_gene: TRBV11-2
j_gene: TRBJ2-7
d_gene: .
abundance: .

CDR3aa: CAITSGASYEQYF
CDR3nt: TGTGCCATCACTAGCGGGGCGTCCTACGAGCAGTACTTC
v_gene: TRBV10-3
j_gene: TRBJ2-7
d_gene: TRBD2
abundance: .

CDR3aa: CASSLSAGTQYF
CDR3nt: TGTGCCAGCAGCTTATCAGCGGGGACCCAGTACTTC
v_gene: TRBV7-2
j_gene: TRBJ2-5
d_gene: .
abundance: .

CDR3aa: CASSSTGGSAPQHF
CDR3nt: TGTGCCAGCAGCTCGACGGGAGGGTCTGCGCCCCAGCATTTT
v_gene: TRBV7-2
j_gene: TRBJ1-5
d_gene: .
abundance: .

CDR3aa: CASSSAGVSTDTQYF
CDR3nt: TGTGCCAGCAGTTCAGCGGGGGTAAGCACAGATACGCAGTATTTT
v_gene: TRBV6-5
j_gene: TRBJ2-3
d_gene: TRBD2
abundance: .

CDR3aa: CSASWGHEQYF
CDR3nt: TGCAGTGCCAGCTGGGGGCACGAGCAGTACTTC
v_gene: TRBV20-1
j_gene: TRBJ2-7
d_gene: .
abundance: many

CDR3aa: CASAPGDEQYF
CDR3nt: TGTGCCAGTGCCCCTGGGGACGAGCAGTACTTC
v_gene: TRBV25-1
j_gene: TRBJ2-7
d_gene: .
abundance: few

CDR3aa: CSAQGSNQPQHF
CDR3nt: TGCAGTGCTCAGGGGAGCAATCAGCCCCAGCATTTT
v_gene: TRBV20-1
j_gene: TRBJ1-5
d_gene: .
abundance: few

CDR3aa: CASRDLNTEAFF
CDR3nt: TGTGCCAGCAGGGACCTGAACACTGAAGCTTTCTTT
v_gene: TRBV6-5
j_gene: TRBJ1-1
d_gene: .
abundance: many

CDR3aa: CATSRELGADTGELFF
CDR3nt: TGTGCCACCAGCAGAGAACTGGGCGCAGACACCGGGGAGCTGTTTTTT
v_gene: TRBV15
j_gene: TRBJ2-2
d_gene: .
abundance: .

CDR3aa: CATWDRTNTGELFF
CDR3nt: TGTGCCACTTGGGACAGAACGAACACCGGGGAGCTGTTTTTT
v_gene: TRBV28
j_gene: TRBJ2-2
d_gene: TRBD1
abundance: .

CDR3aa: CASRLLQLTNTGELFF
CDR3nt: TGCGCCAGCCGGTTGCTACAGCTCACGAACACCGGGGAGCTGTTTTTT
v_gene: TRBV5-1
j_gene: TRBJ2-2
d_gene: .
abundance: .

CDR3aa: CASSLRTDRGYGQPQHF
CDR3nt: TGTGCCAGCAGTCTGCGCACTGACAGGGGCTATGGTCAGCCCCAGCATTTT
v_gene: TRBV28
j_gene: TRBJ1-5
d_gene: TRBD1
abundance: many

CDR3aa: CASSVAGRTGELFF
CDR3nt: TGTGCCAGCAGCGTAGCAGGCCGCACCGGGGAGCTGTTTTTT
v_gene: TRBV9
j_gene: TRBJ2-2
d_gene: .
abundance: .

CDR3aa: CASSQAGTPPYF
CDR3nt: TGTGCCAGCAGCCAAGCGGGCACCCCGCCGTACTTC
v_gene: TRBV4-2
j_gene: TRBJ2-7
d_gene: .
abundance: .

CDR3aa: CAIGGRGQETQYF
CDR3nt: TGTGCCATTGGAGGGCGCGGACAAGAGACCCAGTACTTC
v_gene: TRBV10-3
j_gene: TRBJ2-5
d_gene: .
abundance: few

CDR3aa: CASSYSLGLASSYNEQFF
CDR3nt: TGTGCCAGCAGTTACTCCCTTGGGCTCGCCAGCTCCTACAATGAGCAGTTCTTC
v_gene: TRBV6-5
j_gene: TRBJ2-1
d_gene: .
abundance: .

CDR3aa: CSANQGATYNEQFF
CDR3nt: TGCAGTGCCAACCAGGGGGCGACCTACAATGAGCAGTTCTTC
v_gene: TRBV20-1
j_gene: TRBJ2-1
d_gene: TRBD1
abundance: .

CDR3aa: CASKGSVWNEQFF
CDR3nt: TGTGCCAGCAAAGGGTCGGTGTGGAATGAGCAGTTCTTC
v_gene: TRBV3-1
j_gene: TRBJ2-1
d_gene: .
abundance: .

CDR3aa: CASSHGRMGRGRVETQYF
CDR3nt: TGTGCCAGCAGCCACGGACGGATGGGACGGGGTAGGGTCGAGACCCAGTACTTC
v_gene: TRBV11-2
j_gene: TRBJ2-5
d_gene: .
abundance: few

CDR3aa: CASSSRQDRKFF
CDR3nt: TGTGCCAGCAGCTCCCGACAGGACCGCAAGTTCTTC
v_gene: TRBV12-3/TRBV12-4
j_gene: TRBJ2-1
d_gene: .
abundance: .